These 2 T cell receptor beta chains share one sample of origin, sequenced in a study of blood T cell repertoires in COVID-19. Sequencing used immunoSEQ multiplex PCR; TCRdb keeps in-frame clones, though not all of them. The data contain under 60,000 clones, 90% of them singletons. Material: peripheral blood. The receptors were gathered from a man aged 45 to 65 with acute or convalescent COVID-19.

J is TRBJ1-4 and V is TRBV18; D unresolved. This CDR3 spans 17 amino acids. The ends were cut back, 2 bases at V and 5 bases at J, with 18 bases in the middle. Germline CDR1 reads KGHSH; CDR2 reads LQKENI. The CDR3, as DNA: TGTGCCAGCTCACCATCTCAAGTCCGAGGGTCAAATGAAAAACTGTTTTTT. Its translation is CASSPSQVRGSNEKLFF.

The sample holds one count of this clone. The chain combines TRBV18 with TRBJ2-2; TRBD1 agrees at 8 bases. V dropped 2 bases and J dropped 6; count of bases not matched to a gene: 5. The CDR3 is 15 residues long. Germline loops: CDR1 KGHSH, CDR2 LQKENI. CDR3 residues: CASSPGQGAAGELFF. The CDR3 DNA reads TGTGCCAGCTCACCAGGGCAGGGGGCTGCCGGGGAGCTGTTTTTT.